The 17 T cell receptor beta chains in this list originate from one sample, sequenced in a study of T cell clusters in autoimmune cytopenias. Some 34,000 genome equivalents of blood DNA were amplified for TRB. Multiplex touch-down PCR amplified TRB using TRB-A and TRB-B pools in one tube. Reanalyzing the multiplex PCR reads, TCRdb keeps one entry per CDR3 protein, without DNA. In all, the sample yields 6,200 or so distinct CDR3 sequences. A further study also used this sample, focusing on T cell repertoires in aging, cancer and after chemotherapy.

Sequencing was carried out using peripheral blood. The receptors shown here come from a human donor in good health.

The chain combines TRBV5-6 with TRBJ1-2. The CDR3 runs to 15 residues. The germline CDR1 and CDR2 sequences are SGHDT and YYEEEE. Here the CDR3 reads CASSLASGQNYGYTF.

CDR3: CASSLASASAISQYF. The chain joins TRBV5-4 to TRBJ2-3. The CDR3 is made up of 15 amino acids. Per the germline V gene, CDR1 is SGHNT and CDR2 is YYREEE (reference sequence).

The chain has TRBV6-2 or TRBV6-3 and TRBJ2-7; TCRdb's D gene call, TRBD2, goes unchecked for lack of DNA. This CDR3 contains 16 residues. CDR1 is MNHEY and CDR2 is SVGEGT in the germline V gene. This CDR3 is CASSPNTGPLQDEQYF.

This chain connects TRBV18 to TRBJ2-6; TCRdb's assignment of TRBD1 cannot be checked, as there is no DNA. The CDR3 contains 17 residues. CDR1 KGHSH and CDR2 LQKENI come from the germline V gene. The CDR3 spells CASSANTGDSGANVLTF. The full variable domain, rest sourced from reference TRBV18 and TRBJ2-6, is NAGVMQNPRHLVRRRGQEARLRCSPMKGHSHVYWYRQLPEEGLKFMVYLQKENIIDESGMPKERFSAEFPKEGPSILRIQQVVRGDSAAYFCASSANTGDSGANVLTFGAGSRLTVL.

This clonotype registers medium-sized by frequency. V is TRBV19 and J is TRBJ2-1. The germline CDR1 and CDR2 sequences are LNHDA and SQIVND (reference sequence). The CDR3 spans 11 residues. CDR3 sequence: CASSIADEQFF.

The chain is built from TRBV5-1 and TRBJ1-5; the D call of TRBD1 rests on TCRdb alone, since no DNA is present to check it. Germline CDR1 and CDR2: SGHRS and YFSETQ. The length of the CDR3 is 16 residues. CDR3 in amino acids: CASSLDGGGSNQPQHF.

This clonotype is classed as medium-sized by frequency. The V call is TRBV19, the J call TRBJ2-7; TCRdb's D call of TRBD1 is untestable without DNA. CDR3 length equals 12 residues. Germline-derived CDR1 and CDR2 are LNHDA and SQIVND (reference sequence). The CDR3: CASNTGQSEQYF.

V gene TRBV5-3 combines with J gene TRBJ1-2; TCRdb returns TRBD1, unconfirmable since there is no DNA. TRBV5-3 is placed among ORFs of uncertain function. This CDR3 is 11 amino acids long. CDR3: CARSPPGGYTF.

The V gene is TRBV10-3, the J gene TRBJ2-3; no DNA is available, so the TRBD2 call from TCRdb remains unchecked. Germline assignment: CDR1 ENHRY and CDR2 SYGVKD. This CDR3 comprises 18 residues. This chain's CDR3 is CAISESLAGDLSRDTQYF.

Measured by frequency, this clonotype is medium-sized. The chain links TRBV6-5 to TRBJ2-7; TCRdb's D call, TRBD2, is unchecked because there is no DNA. This CDR3 is 15 amino acids long. Germline lookup yields CDR1 MNHEY and CDR2 SVGAGI. The CDR3 loop is CASSDYGSGIDEQYF.

The chain has TRBV11-1 and TRBJ2-1. Germline CDR1 and CDR2: SGHAT and FQDESV (reference sequence). The CDR3 is 11 residues long. CDR3 sequence: CASSLENEQFF.

The chain combines TRBV7-6 with TRBJ2-1; the TCRdb call, TRBD2, lacks DNA for checking. This CDR3 region has 16 residues. Per germline, CDR1 SGHVS and CDR2 FNYEAQ. CDR3 sequence reads: CASSLGVAGGNNEQFF. The full variable domain, with the rest looked up from reference TRBV7-6 and TRBJ2-1, is GAGVSQSPRYKVTKRGQDVALRCDPISGHVSLYWYRQALGQGPEFLTYFNYEAQQDKSGLPNDRFSAERPEGSISTLTIQRTEQRDSAMYRCASSLGVAGGNNEQFFGPGTRLTVL.

J is TRBJ2-7 and V is TRBV12-3 or TRBV12-4; TCRdb names TRBD2, which stays unverified in the absence of DNA. The CDR3 is 11 amino acids. CDR3: CASSGGYEQYF.

This clonotype registers medium-sized by frequency. This chain uses TRBV19 with TRBJ2-2; TCRdb returns TRBD1, unconfirmable since there is no DNA. The CDR3 is 17 amino acids. Per the germline V gene, CDR1 is LNHDA and CDR2 is SQIVND (reference sequence). CDR3 loop: CASSIGWTGGKTGELFF.

The J gene is TRBJ1-3, the V gene TRBV27. CDR3 length: 17 residues. In germline, CDR1 is MNHEY, CDR2 SMNVEV (reference sequence). CDR3 loop: CASSLSYGRASGNTIYF.

This clonotype is called medium-sized based on its frequency. The rearrangement uses TRBV29-1 and TRBJ1-1; the TCRdb D gene call, TRBD1, has no DNA to confirm it. This CDR3 contains 14 residues. Germline values: CDR1 SQVTM, CDR2 ANQGSEA. The CDR3 loop is CSVGRQGPNTEAFF.

The chain links TRBV27 to TRBJ1-5; TCRdb picks TRBD1, but there is no DNA to check that call. The CDR3 is 14 residues long. Germline loops: CDR1 MNHEY, CDR2 SMNVEV (reference sequence). The CDR3 loop reads CASSTTDSNQPQHF.